This entry lists 3 T cell receptor beta chains sequenced from one sample in a study of T cell repertoires in cytomegalovirus infection. The antigens of these receptors remain unknown. Each CDR3 protein gets one entry after TCRdb re-called the reads with MiXCR. The sample includes tens of thousands of distinct CDR3 sequences, 20% to 30% seen only once; the top ten take approximately 53%. Sequencing used CD8+ T cells from cultured PBMCs, obtained from culture after CMV antigen stimulation. These receptors were collected from a human donor in good health (CMV status not recorded). Some clones in this sample may be carry-over from other donors' samples.

V gene TRBV20-1 combines with J gene TRBJ2-5, with 10 positions matching TRBD2. The germline V gene encodes CDR1 DFQATT and CDR2 SNEGSKA (reference sequence). J was trimmed by 1 base and V by 4 bases; bases with no gene match: 18. The CDR3 contains 19 residues. The CDR3 DNA sequence: TGCAGTGCTACCAGTCTAGCGGGAGCTGGCCTCTCTCCCCAAGAGACCCAGTACTTC. This translates into CSATSLAGAGLSPQETQYF.

The rearrangement uses TRBV28 and TRBJ1-1; 9 positions match TRBD1. In germline, CDR1 is MDHEN, CDR2 SYDVKM. Losses at the gene ends were 5 bases for V and 4 bases for J; bases not matched to a gene: 5. The CDR3 covers 14 residues. CDR3 loop: CASSNRGRVTEAFF. CDR3 sequence (DNA): TGTGCCAGCAGTAACAGGGGGCGGGTCACTGAAGCTTTCTTT.

Many counts were recorded for this clonotype. V gene TRBV19 combines with J gene TRBJ1-5; 9 bases line up with TRBD1. The CDR3 has 16 amino acids. CDR1 and CDR2 from the germline V gene are LNHDA and SQIVND (reference sequence). J was trimmed by 2 bases and V by 7 bases; bases with no gene match: 9. The CDR3 sequence is CASTEDRGLGNQPQHF. The CDR3 nucleotides are TGTGCCAGTACCGAGGACAGGGGATTAGGCAATCAGCCCCAGCATTTT.